The sequence of this TCR beta chain was determined in a study of early T cells in non-severe SARS-CoV-2 infection. This clonotype was observed many times. CDR3 length: 18 amino acids. The J segment lost 1 base and the V segment lost 2 bases, leaving 6 bases of the junction unmatched. CDR1 and CDR2 (germline): SGHRS, YFSETQ. TCRdb redid the calling of the 5' RACE reads with MiXCR, one entry per CDR3 protein. The sample yields 100,000 to 130,000 distinct CDR3 sequences, around 10% seen once. The sequenced sample was whole blood. The source of this sequence is an adult who was a healthcare worker with PCR-confirmed SARS-CoV-2 infection or an uninfected control (not recorded which). The gene calls are TRBV5-1 and TRBJ2-3; TRBD2 aligns across 14 bases. CDR3: CASSFGTSGGWGTDTQYF. CDR3 coding DNA: TGCGCCAGCAGCTTTGGGACTAGCGGGGGTTGGGGCACAGATACGCAGTATTTT.